This TCR beta chain was captured in a study of T-cell memory formation after mild COVID-19. MiXCR was run by TCRdb on the 5' RACE reads, yielding one entry per CDR3 protein. This sample yields about 150,000 distinct CDR3 sequences, of which more than 12% are seen a single time; 14% belongs to the top ten. This sequence originates from an adult woman who had mild COVID-19 (a few samples of this study predate the infection). Cell type and time point are not known. Material: PBMCs or a T cell subset sorted from them (not recorded which).

The CDR3 DNA reads as TGCGCCAGCAGCCGAGGACTAGCGATCAATGAGCAGTTCTTC. It yields the protein CASSRGLAINEQFF. J is TRBJ2-1 and V is TRBV4-3; 9 bases agree with TRBD2. Germline V gene lookup returns CDR1 LGHNA and CDR2 YSLEER. V dropped 4 bases and J dropped 6; count of bases not matched to a gene: 4. This CDR3 spans 14 amino acids.